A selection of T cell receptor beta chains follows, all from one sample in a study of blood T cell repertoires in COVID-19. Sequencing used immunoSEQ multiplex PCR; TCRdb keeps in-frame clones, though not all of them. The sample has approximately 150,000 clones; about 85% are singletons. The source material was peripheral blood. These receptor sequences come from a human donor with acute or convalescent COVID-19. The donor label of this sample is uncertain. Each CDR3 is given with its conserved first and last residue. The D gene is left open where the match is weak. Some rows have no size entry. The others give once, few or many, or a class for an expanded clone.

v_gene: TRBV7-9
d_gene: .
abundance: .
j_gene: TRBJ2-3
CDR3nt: TGTGCCAGCAGATTACTCAACCGGGATACGCAGTATTTT
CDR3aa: CASRLLNRDTQYF

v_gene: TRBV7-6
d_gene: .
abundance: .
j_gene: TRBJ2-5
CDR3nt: TGTGCCAGCAGCACGACTCAGGGGTTAGGGGAGACCCAGTACTTC
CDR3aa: CASSTTQGLGETQYF

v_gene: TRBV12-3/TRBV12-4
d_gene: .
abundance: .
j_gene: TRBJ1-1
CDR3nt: TGTGCCAGCAGTTTCCAGATCTACACTGAAGCTTTCTTT
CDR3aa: CASSFQIYTEAFF

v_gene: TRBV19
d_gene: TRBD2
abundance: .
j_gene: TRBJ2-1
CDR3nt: TGTGCCAGTAGTATCGACCTCGGGACTAGCGGGAGGAATGAGCAGTTCTTC
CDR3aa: CASSIDLGTSGRNEQFF

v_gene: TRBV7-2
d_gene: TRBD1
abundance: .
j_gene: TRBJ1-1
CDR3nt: TGTGCCAGCAGCTTAGGGGGGACAGGGAGGGACACTGAAGCTTTCTTT
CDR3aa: CASSLGGTGRDTEAFF

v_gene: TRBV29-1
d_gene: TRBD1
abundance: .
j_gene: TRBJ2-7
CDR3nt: TGCAGCTATCGGGACAGGGGGCGGGAGCAGTACTTC
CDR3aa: CSYRDRGREQYF

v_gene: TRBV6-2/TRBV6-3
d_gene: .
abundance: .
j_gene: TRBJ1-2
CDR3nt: TGTGCCAGCAGTCGCCGGGAAAACTATGGCTACACCTTC
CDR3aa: CASSRRENYGYTF

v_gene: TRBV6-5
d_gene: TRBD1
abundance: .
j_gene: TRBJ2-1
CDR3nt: TGTGCCAGCAATCCTACCGGGACAGGGGTGAATGAGCAGTTCTTC
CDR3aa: CASNPTGTGVNEQFF

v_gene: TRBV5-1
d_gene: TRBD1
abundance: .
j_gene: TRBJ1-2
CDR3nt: TGCGCCAGCAGCCGCGGACAGGTAGACTATGGCTACACCTTC
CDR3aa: CASSRGQVDYGYTF

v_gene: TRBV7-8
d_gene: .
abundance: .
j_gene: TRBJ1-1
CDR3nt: TGTGCCAGCAGCTTACTCCGGGGGGACACTGAAGCTTTCTTT
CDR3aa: CASSLLRGDTEAFF

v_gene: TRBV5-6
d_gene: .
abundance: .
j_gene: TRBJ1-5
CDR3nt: TGTGCCACCGATTGTTCCCCCGGTTATAGCAATCAGCCCCAGCATTTT
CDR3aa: CATDCSPGYSNQPQHF

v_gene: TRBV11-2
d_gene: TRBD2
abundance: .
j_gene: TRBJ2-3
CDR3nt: TGTGCCAGCAGACGGACTAGCGGGAGGGGTACAGATACGCAGTATTTT
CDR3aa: CASRRTSGRGTDTQYF

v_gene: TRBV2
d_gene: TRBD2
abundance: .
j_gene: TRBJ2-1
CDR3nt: TGTGCCAGCATGGGGCTAGCGGGAGTTGAGCAGTTCTTC
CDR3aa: CASMGLAGVEQFF

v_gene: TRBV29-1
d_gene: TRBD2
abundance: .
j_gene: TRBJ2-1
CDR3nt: TGCAGCGTTGTTGGGCCTCGCGGGGGGGGGCTTTCCTACAATGAGCAGTTCTTC
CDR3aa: CSVVGPRGGGLSYNEQFF

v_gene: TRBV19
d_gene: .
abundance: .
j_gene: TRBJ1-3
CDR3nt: TGTGCCAGTGGGGCAGGGGATATTGACACCATATATTTT
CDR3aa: CASGAGDIDTIYF

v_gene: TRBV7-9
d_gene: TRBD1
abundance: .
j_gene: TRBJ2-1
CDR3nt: TGTGCCAGCAGCTTACGGGACAGGGTTTACAATGAGCAGTTCTTC
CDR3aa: CASSLRDRVYNEQFF

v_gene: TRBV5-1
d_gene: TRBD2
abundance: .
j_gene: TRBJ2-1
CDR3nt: TGCGCCAGCAGCTTTTGGGCTAGCGGTGTGAGCTCCTACAATGAGCAGTTCTTC
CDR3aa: CASSFWASGVSSYNEQFF

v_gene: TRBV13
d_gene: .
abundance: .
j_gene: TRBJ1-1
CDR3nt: TGTGCCAGCAGCTTAGGCCTAATTTACAGGGAAACTGAAGCTTTCTTT
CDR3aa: CASSLGLIYRETEAFF

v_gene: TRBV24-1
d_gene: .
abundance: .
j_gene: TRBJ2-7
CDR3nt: TGTGCCACCAGTCGGGGGTACGAGCAGTACTTC
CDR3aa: CATSRGYEQYF

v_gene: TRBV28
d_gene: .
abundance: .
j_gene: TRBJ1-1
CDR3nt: TGTGCCAGCAGTTTATCCACTTTCCTACGGGACACTGAAGCTTTCTTT
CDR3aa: CASSLSTFLRDTEAFF

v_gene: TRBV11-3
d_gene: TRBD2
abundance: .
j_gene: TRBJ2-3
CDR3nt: TGTGCCAGCAGCATCGGGACTAGCGGGAGAAAAGATACGCAGTATTTT
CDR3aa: CASSIGTSGRKDTQYF

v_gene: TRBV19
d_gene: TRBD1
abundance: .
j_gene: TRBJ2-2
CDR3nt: TGTGCCAGTAGTATAGTACAGGGGCAAGTAACCGGGGAGCTGTTTTTT
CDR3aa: CASSIVQGQVTGELFF

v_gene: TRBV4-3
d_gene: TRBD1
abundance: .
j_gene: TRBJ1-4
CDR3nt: TGCGCCAGCAGCCGAGGACAGGGACATTTGTTTTTT
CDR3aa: CASSRGQGHLFF

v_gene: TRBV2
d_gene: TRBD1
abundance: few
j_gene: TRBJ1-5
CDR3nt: TGTGCCAGCACCCCGGGACAGGGTGGTCAGCCCCAGCATTTT
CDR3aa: CASTPGQGGQPQHF

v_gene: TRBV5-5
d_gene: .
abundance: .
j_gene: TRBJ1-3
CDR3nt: TGTGCCAGCAGCTTGCTTCTCTCTGGAAACACCATATATTTT
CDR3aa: CASSLLLSGNTIYF

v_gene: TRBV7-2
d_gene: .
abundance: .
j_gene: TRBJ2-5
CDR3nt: TGTGCCAGCACCCGTTATGGAGAGGAGACCCAGTACTTC
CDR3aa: CASTRYGEETQYF

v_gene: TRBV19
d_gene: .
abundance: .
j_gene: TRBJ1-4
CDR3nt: TGTGCCAGTAGTACCACGACGGGAAAACTGTTTTTT
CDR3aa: CASSTTTGKLFF

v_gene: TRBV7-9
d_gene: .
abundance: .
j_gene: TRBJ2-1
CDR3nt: TGTGCCAGCCAGATAGCGTCCCATGAGCAGTTCTTC
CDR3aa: CASQIASHEQFF